This is a list of T cell receptor beta chains from one sample in a study of cytomegalovirus exposure and HLA in healthy donors. Produced via immunoSEQ multiplex PCR; TCRdb's table is partial and in-frame only. The sample includes 100,000 to 150,000 clones, approximately 8.7% of them seen just once. What was sequenced was PBMCs. These receptors were collected from a man aged 40-50 years in good health and CMV-seronegative. Both conserved end residues are part of each CDR3. The order of the fields is CDR3 protein, CDR3 DNA, J gene, V gene, D gene, clone size. A D gene is named only where the DNA matches it firmly. Expanded clones are given a class, and other clones once, few, many or no size at all.

CDR3: CASSFGNNEQFF
DNA: TGTGCCAGCAGTTTCGGGAACAATGAGCAGTTCTTC
J: TRBJ2-1
V: TRBV5-4
D: -
size: -

CDR3: CASSLLTGGMKTQYF
DNA: TGTGCCAGCAGCTTGCTAACAGGGGGCATGAAGACCCAGTACTTC
J: TRBJ2-5
V: TRBV5-4
D: TRBD1
size: -

CDR3: CASSQTVGQETQYF
DNA: TGCGCCAGCAGCCAGACAGTGGGGCAAGAGACCCAGTACTTC
J: TRBJ2-5
V: TRBV4-3
D: -
size: -

CDR3: CASSSGLAGPRDTQYF
DNA: TGCGCCAGCAGCTCGGGACTAGCGGGGCCCCGGGATACGCAGTATTTT
J: TRBJ2-3
V: TRBV5-1
D: TRBD2
size: few

CDR3: CASGGEDTGELFF
DNA: TGTGCCAGCGGGGGGGAGGACACCGGGGAGCTGTTTTTT
J: TRBJ2-2
V: TRBV4-2
D: TRBD2
size: few

CDR3: CASSGLSATTGELFF
DNA: TGTGCCAGCAGCGGACTCTCCGCCACGACCGGGGAGCTGTTTTTT
J: TRBJ2-2
V: TRBV2
D: -
size: -

CDR3: CASMTDRAGNTIYF
DNA: TGTGCCAGCATGACGGACAGAGCTGGAAACACCATATATTTT
J: TRBJ1-3
V: TRBV13
D: -
size: few

CDR3: CASSRDRVRVNIQYF
DNA: TGTGCCAGCAGTCGGGACAGGGTCAGAGTGAACATTCAGTACTTC
J: TRBJ2-4
V: TRBV5-8
D: TRBD1
size: -

CDR3: CASSLGLAGGPLHEQFF
DNA: TGTGCCAGCAGCTTAGGGCTAGCGGGGGGGCCTCTCCATGAGCAGTTCTTC
J: TRBJ2-1
V: TRBV13
D: TRBD2
size: -

CDR3: CASSEVGQGMNVLTF
DNA: TGTGCCAGCAGTGAAGTGGGACAGGGAATGAACGTCCTGACTTTC
J: TRBJ2-6
V: TRBV6-1
D: TRBD1
size: few

CDR3: CASSGDLSYEQYF
DNA: TGTGCCAGCAGTGGGGACTTGTCCTACGAGCAGTACTTC
J: TRBJ2-7
V: TRBV2
D: -
size: -